Sequencing of this TCR beta chain was carried out in a study of cytomegalovirus exposure and HLA in healthy donors. Notes on the study in general: The CMV antigen specificity of three CMV-associated chains was confirmed through in vitro analysis.

PCR primers comprised 60 Vbeta and 13 Jbeta primers. Using immunoSEQ multiplex PCR, the repertoire was profiled, and TCRdb retains in-frame clones only, with some absent. The repertoire holds approximately 120,000 clones, with roughly 86% as singletons. The ends were cut back, 10 bases at V and 5 bases at J, with 16 bases in the middle. The CDR3 is 13 residues long. The germline CDR1 and CDR2 sequences are MNHNS and SASEGT. A remark on this clone: The antigen is unknown.

V and J are TRBV6-1 and TRBJ2-3, with D maybe TRBD1 (6 bases). This sequence originates from a man aged 18 to 29 in good health and CMV-seronegative. Sequenced: PBMCs. Here the CDR3 reads CAIPTGAKDTQYF. CDR3 sequence (DNA): TGTGCCATCCCGACAGGCGCTAAAGATACGCAGTATTTT.